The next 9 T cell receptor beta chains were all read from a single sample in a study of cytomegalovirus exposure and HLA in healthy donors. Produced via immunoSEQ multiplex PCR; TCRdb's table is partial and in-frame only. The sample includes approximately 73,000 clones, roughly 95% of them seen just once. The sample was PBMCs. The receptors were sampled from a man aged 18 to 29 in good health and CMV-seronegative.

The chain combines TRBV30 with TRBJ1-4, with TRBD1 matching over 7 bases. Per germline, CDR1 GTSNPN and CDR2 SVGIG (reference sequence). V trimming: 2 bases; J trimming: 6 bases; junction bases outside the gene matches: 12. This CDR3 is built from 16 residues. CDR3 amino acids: CAWSKGPGGQYEKLFF. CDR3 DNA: TGTGCCTGGAGTAAGGGGCCAGGGGGACAGTATGAAAAACTGTTTTTT. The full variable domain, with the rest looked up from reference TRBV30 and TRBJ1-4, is SQTIHQWPATLVQPVGSPLSLECTVEGTSNPNLYWYRQAAGRGLQLLFYSVGIGQISSEVPQNLSASRPQDRQFILSSKKLLLSDSGFYLCAWSKGPGGQYEKLFFGSGTQLSVL.

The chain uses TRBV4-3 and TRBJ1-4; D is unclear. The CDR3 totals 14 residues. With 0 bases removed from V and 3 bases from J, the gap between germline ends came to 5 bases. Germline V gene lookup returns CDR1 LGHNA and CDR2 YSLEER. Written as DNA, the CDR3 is TGCGCCAGCAGCCAAGATCTATCTAATGAAAAACTGTTTTTT. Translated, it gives CASSQDLSNEKLFF.

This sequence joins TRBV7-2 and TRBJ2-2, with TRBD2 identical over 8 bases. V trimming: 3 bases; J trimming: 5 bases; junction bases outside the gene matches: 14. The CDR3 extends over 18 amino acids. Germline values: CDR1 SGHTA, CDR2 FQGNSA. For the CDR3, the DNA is TGTGCCAGCAGCTTCTTCTTCCAGCGGGGGTGGGGAACCGGGGAGCTGTTTTTT. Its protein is CASSFFFQRGWGTGELFF.

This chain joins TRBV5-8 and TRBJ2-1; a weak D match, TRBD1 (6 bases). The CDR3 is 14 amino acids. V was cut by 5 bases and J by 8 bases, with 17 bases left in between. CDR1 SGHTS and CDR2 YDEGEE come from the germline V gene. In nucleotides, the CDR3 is TGTGCCAGCAGGACTTGGGGGCCTGGGGATGAGCAGTTCTTC. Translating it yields CASRTWGPGDEQFF.

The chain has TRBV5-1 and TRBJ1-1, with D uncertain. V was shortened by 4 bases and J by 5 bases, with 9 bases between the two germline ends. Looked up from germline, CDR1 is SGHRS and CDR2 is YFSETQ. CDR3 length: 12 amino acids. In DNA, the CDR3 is TGCGCCAGCAGCCCACGAGGAACTGAAGCTTTCTTT. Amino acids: CASSPRGTEAFF.

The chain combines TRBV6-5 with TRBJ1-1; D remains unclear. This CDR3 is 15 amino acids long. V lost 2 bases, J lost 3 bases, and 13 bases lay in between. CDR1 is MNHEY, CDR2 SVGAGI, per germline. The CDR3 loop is CASSYHPLRDTEAFF. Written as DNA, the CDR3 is TGTGCCAGCAGTTACCACCCCCTTCGAGACACTGAAGCTTTCTTT.

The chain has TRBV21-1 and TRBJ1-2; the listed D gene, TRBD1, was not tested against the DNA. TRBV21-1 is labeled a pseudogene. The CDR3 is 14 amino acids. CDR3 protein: CASSKRGLHYGYTF. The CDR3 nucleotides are TGTGCCAGCAGCAAAAGGGGGTTACACTATGGCTACACCTTC.

CDR3 region: CASYRVGQGSYEQYF. The CDR3 DNA reads TGTGCCAGCTACAGGGTGGGACAGGGGAGCTACGAGCAGTACTTC. The chain combines TRBV6-5 with TRBJ2-7; 10 bases are a match to TRBD1. V trimming: 8 bases; J trimming: 3 bases; junction bases outside the gene matches: 10. The CDR3 has 15 residues. CDR1 is MNHEY and CDR2 is SVGAGI in the germline V gene.

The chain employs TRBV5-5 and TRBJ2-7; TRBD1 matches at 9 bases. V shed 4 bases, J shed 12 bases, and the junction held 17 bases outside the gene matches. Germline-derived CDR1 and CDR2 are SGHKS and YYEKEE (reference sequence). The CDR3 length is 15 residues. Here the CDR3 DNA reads TGTGCCAGCAGCGTGTCCCCGGGACAGGGCATAAGGAGGTACTTC. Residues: CASSVSPGQGIRRYF.